This TCR beta chain is from a study of shared clonotypes between healthy human individuals (dated by TCRdb to about 2020). Turning to the overall study: A couple of women and a few men aged 18 to 49 years were included in the cohort. To increase sequencing depth and limit assay-specific biases, TCR repertoire library preparation and sequencing were carried out by different laboratories using diverse techniques. The study deeply sequenced blood TCR repertoires of roughly five healthy adults to estimate repertoire size and the extent of clonotype sharing between individuals. For each donor, three plates each were used for CD4 naive and CD4 memory, two plates were used for CD8 naive, and one plate was used for CD8 memory. Each donor's leukapheresis produced roughly between roughly 0.9 and 9 billion PBMCs. Points the paper makes about the study in general: About 4.5% of naive CD4, more than 3% of naive CD8, roughly 2.5% of memory CD4, and less than 0.45% of memory CD8 clonotypes were shared across a few donors. Naive subsets generally had larger estimated clonotype richness than memory subsets did. Rarefaction of sorted-subset datasets indicated incomplete sequencing despite the large sequencing depth. Higher generation probabilities were observed for clonotypes shared by all four sorted-subset donors than for non-shared clonotypes. Sampling was restricted to blood, and TCR repertoires in tissues likely differ from the TCR repertoires found in blood. Pairwise subsampling led to the expectation that sequencing depth would affect the degree of clonotype sharing among donors. The genetic and exposure-history diversity represented was limited by the small number of donors.

Using the deep immunoSEQ assay, TCR CDR3 regions were amplified from genomic DNA by multiplex PCR. Genomic DNA extracted from each cell subset was distributed evenly over all wells of several immunoSEQ 96-well plates, and each plate served as one replicate. For sorted subsets, roughly 200 ng genomic DNA, equal to 30,000 or so T cell genomes, was loaded into each replicate PCR. Purified libraries were measured with a Qubit 3.0 fluorometer, size-checked on a Bioanalyzer 2100, and measured again with the KAPA Library Quantification kit. A separate single-read 150-cycle Illumina NextSeq 550 flow cell was used to sequence each immunoSEQ 96-well plate. In the original analysis: Because the immunoSEQ output held only junctional sequences and lacked quality scores, the filtering could not match the filtering applied to full-length reads. To assign V/J genes and CDR3, sequences were annotated against IMGT germline references using PyIR, a Python wrapper for IgBLAST v1.9. Any read was removed if the V/J assignment was weak (E-value above 1e-6), the CDR3 was missing, or the read contained stop codons, out-of-frame junctions, or ambiguous translated residues. V3J clonotypes were defined by identical inferred V gene, J gene, and CDR3 amino acid sequence. Percentage overlap between repertoires was computed as shared unique clonotypes divided by the size of the smaller repertoire. Richness of each repertoire was evaluated using RTK rarefaction, the Chao1 estimator, and Recon v2.1 estimates of unobserved clonotypes. For all TCRbeta clonotypes obtained by the gDNA method from a few donors, generation probabilities were computed with OLGA. TCRdb took over this immuneACCESS table, retaining in-frame rearrangements with V and J assigned. Such tables are incomplete; in checked studies, under half of the missing clones stem from an unresolved V gene, and the remainder is unexplained. The DNA was the basis for D and trimming; V, J and clone size are from that table. Recorded for this sample are millions of clones; more than 80% of them occurred a single time. Around 0.15% of the sample lies in the top ten.

This clone is a singleton in its sample. The target of this receptor is not known. Base-call qualities are not available, and no considerably larger clone is one nucleotide away. The donors were healthy, HIV-negative adults who had no recently reported acute infections or vaccinations. Every donor was a Caucasian adult residing in Nashville, Tennessee, USA. Magnetic negative selection was used to enrich CD4+ T cells, after which naive cells were positively selected on CD45RA and the negative fraction became the memory subset. Blood was obtained by leukapheresis, after which PBMCs were separated by Ficoll-Histopaque density gradient centrifugation and cryopreserved in liquid nitrogen vapor phase. Purity and quantity of every magnetically sorted T cell population were checked by analytical flow cytometry. Genomic DNA was isolated from each sorted fraction and quantified by UV absorbance on a Nanodrop 2000c.

Sequencing was carried out using naive CD4+ T cells sorted from blood. This specimen's cell subset or site label, per the study, means: CD45RA+ positively selected. The sequence was obtained from a man aged 18 to 30 in good health.

CDR3 protein: CASSLGTGRFEETQYF. The DNA sequence reads TGTGCCAGCAGCCTAGGAACAGGGAGGTTCGAAGAGACCCAGTACTTC. The chain couples TRBV5-8 to TRBJ2-5; the D call is tentative, TRBD1 or TRBD2, as each matches 6 bases. Counted from cysteine to phenylalanine, this CDR3 has 16 amino acids. CDR3 DNA only is kept here, 48 bases in frame from base 1. Taken from the germline V gene, the CDR1 and CDR2 loops are SGHTS and YDEGEE. V gives up 4 bases and J gives up 3 bases, and the segment between their germline ends measures 19 bases.